This T cell receptor beta chain was captured in a study of spatial heterogeneity in lung cancer (dated by TCRdb to between 2018 and 2021). Looking at the study overall: Beta-chain transcripts were consistently detected in greater numbers than alpha-chain transcripts, which likely reflects a higher abundance of beta-chain transcripts. In the raw uncorrected reads, each unique combination of TCR and UMI appeared more than ten times on average. In non-small cell lung cancer, the study quantitatively compared TCR alpha and beta repertoires across several tumor regions, matched nontumor lung, and blood. The study linked features of the TCR repertoire to counts of nonsynonymous mutations, which were determined by whole-exome sequencing of tumor tissue. Both alpha and beta chains were TCR-sequenced in around 230 tumor regions, under 85 matched nontumor lung samples and roughly 50 PBMC samples obtained at surgery. General study outcomes and caveats: Ubiquitous expanded tumor TCRs were found in blood more often at tumor resection than at routine follow-up. Confirming at a functional level the hypothesis that regional TCRs recognize regional mutations was considered to require additional single-cell paired TCR alpha and beta sequencing.

Library generation was performed with 5' RACE. TCRdb shows the sequencer as NextSeq 500. In the TCR library protocol, a unique molecular identifier was attached to each TCR cDNA molecule so that PCR and sequencing errors could be corrected. The source study handled its data this way. Decombinator tools were used for TCR identification, UMI-based error correction and CDR3 extraction. Expanded TCRs were defined as those above a frequency of 2 per 1,000, corresponding to the top 1% of the tumor frequency distribution. Renyi diversity was computed with the R vegan package after each repertoire had been subsampled 100 times to 5,000 TCRs. CDR3 similarity networks were built from amino acid triplet string-kernel similarity, with CDR3s being connected when pairwise similarity was above 0.82. TCRdb cleaned the public reads at Q25 with fastp, built clones with MiXCR and kept in-frame beta chains. Entries that share a CDR3 protein sequence are merged under the most common genes and DNA. The V and J calls were determined by TCRdb, not by the authors. This sample comprises some 70,000 distinct CDR3 sequences, about an eighth of them detected only once. Together, the top ten hold more than 7% of the sample.

Based on the germline V gene, the CDR1 and CDR2 sequences are SGHRS and YFSETQ. V gives up 4 bases and J gives up 0 bases, and the segment between their germline ends measures 7 bases. The CDR3 holds 13 amino acids from the cysteine to the phenylalanine. The kept DNA is CDR3 alone, 39 bases in frame from the first base. In light of the paper, this sample's time point label describes: sample taken at primary tumor resection. Whole RNA extracted from tumor and nontumor lung tissue, or from cryopreserved PBMC samples, was used for TCR sequencing without cell sorting. Donors were some 67 patients with early-stage, untreated non-small cell lung cancer from the lung TRACERx cohort. A patient was chosen for TCR sequencing only when enough RNA was available from at least two tumor regions. This clonotype was observed a handful of times. No cognate antigen has been identified for it. It has no much larger one-base neighbor in the sample; base qualities were not kept.

The chain is made from TRBV5-1 and TRBJ1-1; the D gene is perhaps TRBD1, on 5 matching bases. This sample comprised PBMCs, obtained at surgery. This clonotype originated in a male donor with early-stage non-small cell lung cancer. The CDR3 here reads CASSGAMNTEAFF. DNA sequence: TGCGCCAGCAGCGGGGCAATGAACACTGAAGCTTTCTTT.